This TCR beta chain stems from a study of blood T cell repertoires in COVID-19. About the research overall: From the United States, Italy and Spain came samples of acute and convalescent COVID-19. The cDNA or gDNA used as material had been derived from T cells, B-cell-depleted T cells, or PBMCs.

In the source study's methods: Cell counts per sample came from amplifying reference gene primers. TCRdb's copy holds only in-frame clones and misses some; the assay was immunoSEQ multiplex PCR. The V and J calls and clone size are taken from that table; D and trimming were inferred from the DNA. The sample yields about 210,000 clones, about 88% seen once. V was pared by 0 bases and J by 4 bases, with 13 bases between. CDR1 MGHDK and CDR2 SYGVNS come from the germline V gene. The CDR3 runs to 16 residues. This receptor was obtained from a man between 65 and 80 years old with acute or convalescent COVID-19. Sequenced material: peripheral blood. The chain recombines TRBV25-1 with TRBJ2-1; possibly TRBD1 for D (5 bases). DNA of the CDR3: TGTGCCAGCAGTGAATACTCTCGCGGACAATACAATGAGCAGTTCTTC. The encoded protein is CASSEYSRGQYNEQFF.